The source of this T cell receptor (beta chain) is a study of PD-1 blockade in classical Hodgkin lymphoma. Germline CDR1 is WSHSY and CDR2 is SAAADI. The CDR3 runs to 15 residues. Unmatched junction bases numbered 5, after V lost 6 bases and J lost 0 bases. A few counts support this clone. Every one of the patients relapsed after autologous stem cell transplantation (brentuximab vedotin exposure was variable). Generated by immunoSEQ multiplex PCR, the TCRdb table keeps only in-frame clones and is missing some. The profile shows more than 90,000 clones, roughly 80% of them singletons. The chain employs TRBV10-2 and TRBJ2-7; TRBD2 matches 10 bases. The sample here was peripheral blood mononuclear cells (PBMCs), taken before the second cycle of nivolumab. This receptor was obtained from a human donor with classical Hodgkin lymphoma. The DNA for the CDR3 is TGCGCCAGCAGGCAAACTAGCGGGGTCTCCTACGAGCAGTACTTC. Translation: CASRQTSGVSYEQYF.